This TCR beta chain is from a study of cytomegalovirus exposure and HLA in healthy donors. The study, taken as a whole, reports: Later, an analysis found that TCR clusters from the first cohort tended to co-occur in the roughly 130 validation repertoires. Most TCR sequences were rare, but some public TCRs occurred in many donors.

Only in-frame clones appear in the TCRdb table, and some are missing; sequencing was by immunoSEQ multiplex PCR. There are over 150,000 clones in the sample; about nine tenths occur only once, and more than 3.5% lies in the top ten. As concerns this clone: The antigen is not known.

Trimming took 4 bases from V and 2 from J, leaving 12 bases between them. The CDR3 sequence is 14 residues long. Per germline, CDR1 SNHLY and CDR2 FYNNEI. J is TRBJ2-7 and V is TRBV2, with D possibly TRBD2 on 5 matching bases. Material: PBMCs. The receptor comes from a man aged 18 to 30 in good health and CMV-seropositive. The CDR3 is CASSGLTRTYEQYF. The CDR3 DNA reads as TGTGCCAGCAGTGGCCTTACTAGAACCTACGAGCAGTACTTC.